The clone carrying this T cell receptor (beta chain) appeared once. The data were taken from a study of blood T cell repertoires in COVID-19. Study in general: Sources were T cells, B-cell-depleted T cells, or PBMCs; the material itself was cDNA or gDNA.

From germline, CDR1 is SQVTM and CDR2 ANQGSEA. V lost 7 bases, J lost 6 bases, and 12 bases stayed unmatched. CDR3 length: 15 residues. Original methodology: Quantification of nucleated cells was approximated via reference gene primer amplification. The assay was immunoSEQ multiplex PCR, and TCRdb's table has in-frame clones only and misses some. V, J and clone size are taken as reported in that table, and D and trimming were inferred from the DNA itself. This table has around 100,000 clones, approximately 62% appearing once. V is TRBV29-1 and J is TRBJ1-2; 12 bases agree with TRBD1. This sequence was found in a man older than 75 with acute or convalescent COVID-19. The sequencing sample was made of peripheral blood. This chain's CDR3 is CSAPGTGGEGDGYTF. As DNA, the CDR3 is TGCAGCGCGCCAGGGACAGGGGGCGAGGGGGATGGCTACACCTTC.